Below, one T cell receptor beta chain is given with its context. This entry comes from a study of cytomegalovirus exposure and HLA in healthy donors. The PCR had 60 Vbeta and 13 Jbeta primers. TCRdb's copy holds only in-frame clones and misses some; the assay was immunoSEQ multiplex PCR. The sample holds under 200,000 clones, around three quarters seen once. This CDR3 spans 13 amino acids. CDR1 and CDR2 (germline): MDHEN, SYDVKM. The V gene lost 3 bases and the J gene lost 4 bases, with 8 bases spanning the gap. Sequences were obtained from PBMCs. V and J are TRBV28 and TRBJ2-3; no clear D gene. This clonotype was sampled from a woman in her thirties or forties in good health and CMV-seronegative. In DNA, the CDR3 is TGTGCCAGCAGTTTTCGAGGCCCAGATACGCAGTATTTT. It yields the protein CASSFRGPDTQYF.